This is a list of T cell receptor beta chains from one sample in a study of blood T cell repertoires in COVID-19. TCRdb's table, derived via immunoSEQ multiplex PCR, lists solely in-frame clones and lacks some. This sample has about 97,000 clones, with 75% to 90% found just once. The sample comprised peripheral blood. The source of these receptors is a woman in her 70s with active or convalescent COVID-19. Both conserved end residues are part of each CDR3. A D gene is named only where the DNA matches it firmly. Clone size is shown for a subset of rows, as once, few, many or a class of expanded clone.

V,size,J,D,CDR3,DNA
TRBV10-2,few,TRBJ1-1,TRBD1,CASSPNRGREAFF,TGCGCCAGCAGTCCTAACAGGGGGCGAGAAGCTTTCTTT
TRBV6-4,NA,TRBJ1-2,NA,CASSDGAGRHGYTF,TGTGCCAGCAGTGACGGTGCAGGGAGGCATGGCTACACCTTC
TRBV28,NA,TRBJ2-7,NA,CASRLSYEQYF,TGTGCCAGCAGACTCTCCTACGAGCAGTACTTC
TRBV4-3,few,TRBJ2-7,TRBD1,CASSQEWTGVYEQYF,TGCGCCAGCAGCCAAGAATGGACAGGGGTCTACGAGCAGTACTTC
TRBV3-1/TRBV3-2,few,TRBJ2-6,NA,CASSPPTPRSGANVLTF,TGTGCCAGCAGCCCACCTACCCCACGCTCTGGGGCCAACGTCCTGACTTTC
TRBV2,NA,TRBJ1-3,TRBD1,CASRTGVGGNTIYF,TGTGCCAGCAGGACAGGGGTTGGTGGAAACACCATATATTTT
TRBV4-3,NA,TRBJ1-1,TRBD1,CASSLVQGLANTEAFF,TGCGCCAGCAGCCTCGTACAGGGGTTGGCGAACACTGAAGCTTTCTTT
TRBV28,NA,TRBJ2-5,TRBD2,CASSSTRGGRETQYF,TGTGCCAGCAGTTCTACGCGGGGGGGGCGGGAGACCCAGTACTTC
TRBV7-2,NA,TRBJ2-7,NA,CASSSRGGRYF,TGTGCCAGCAGCTCCCGAGGTGGTCGGTACTTC
TRBV15,NA,TRBJ1-1,TRBD1,CATSRDYGGQGAFF,TGTGCCACCAGCAGAGATTATGGGGGACAGGGAGCTTTCTTT
TRBV19,NA,TRBJ1-2,NA,CASSIVRGPFGYTF,TGTGCCAGTAGTATAGTCAGGGGTCCGTTTGGCTACACCTTC
TRBV25-1,few,TRBJ2-4,NA,CASSGTVKNIQYF,TGTGCCAGCAGTGGAACGGTCAAAAACATTCAGTACTTC
TRBV7-6,NA,TRBJ2-1,TRBD2,CASSSSRREFRNEQFF,TGTGCCAGCAGCTCCTCCCGGCGGGAGTTTAGGAATGAGCAGTTCTTC
TRBV5-1,NA,TRBJ2-3,TRBD2,CASSGGTSGDTDTQYF,TGCGCCAGCAGCGGAGGGACTAGCGGGGACACAGATACGCAGTATTTT
TRBV15,NA,TRBJ1-1,NA,CATSRARTLENTEAFF,TGTGCCACCAGCAGAGCTAGGACTTTGGAGAACACTGAAGCTTTCTTT
TRBV9,NA,TRBJ2-1,TRBD2,CASSPLAGAYNEQFF,TGTGCCAGCAGCCCTCTAGCGGGAGCTTACAATGAGCAGTTCTTC
TRBV10-1,once,TRBJ1-4,TRBD1,CASSATPGQATNEKLFF,TGCGCCAGCAGTGCAACTCCGGGACAGGCAACTAATGAAAAACTGTTTTTT
TRBV21-1,few,TRBJ2-1,NA,CASSKGARLYNEQFF,TGTGCCAGCAGCAAAGGTGCCAGACTCTACAATGAGCAGTTCTTC
TRBV6-1,few,TRBJ1-4,NA,CASSELATNEKLFF,TGTGCCAGCAGTGAACTTGCAACTAATGAAAAACTGTTTTTT
TRBV20-1,NA,TRBJ2-1,NA,CSARGSGEQFF,TGCAGTGCGAGGGGGTCTGGTGAGCAGTTCTTC
TRBV27,NA,TRBJ2-5,NA,CASASRLAYQETQYF,TGTGCCAGCGCCTCTAGGCTGGCATACCAAGAGACCCAGTACTTC
TRBV7-6,NA,TRBJ2-2,NA,CASSLTITGELFF,TGTGCCAGCAGCTTAACTATTACCGGGGAGCTGTTTTTT
TRBV7-2,once,TRBJ2-3,NA,CASSLFAGTDTQYF,TGTGCCAGCAGCTTATTTGCAGGCACAGATACGCAGTATTTT
TRBV2,NA,TRBJ2-7,NA,CASSVDRANYEQYF,TGTGCCAGCAGTGTTGACAGAGCAAACTACGAGCAGTACTTC
TRBV6-1,NA,TRBJ1-2,NA,CASSEALRVAYGYTF,TGTGCCAGCAGTGAAGCGCTTCGAGTAGCGTATGGCTACACCTTC
TRBV11-3,NA,TRBJ2-1,TRBD2,CASSPGGGSYNEQFF,TGTGCCAGCAGCCCCGGGGGGGGGTCCTACAATGAGCAGTTCTTC
TRBV2,NA,TRBJ2-7,NA,CASSEDRDSYEQYF,TGTGCCAGCAGCGAAGACCGAGACAGCTACGAGCAGTACTTC
TRBV7-7,once,TRBJ2-3,TRBD2,CASSPSGRTDTQYF,TGTGCTAGCAGCCCTAGCGGGCGCACAGATACGCAGTATTTT
TRBV19,NA,TRBJ2-1,TRBD2,CASSKGTSGRMDNEQFF,TGTGCCAGTAGTAAAGGGACTAGCGGGAGAATGGACAATGAGCAGTTCTTC
TRBV28,few,TRBJ1-2,TRBD1,CASSSDRAGGYTF,TGTGCCAGCAGTTCGGACAGGGCAGGTGGCTACACCTTC
TRBV3-1/TRBV3-2,NA,TRBJ2-1,NA,CASSQDASPHNEQFF,TGTGCCAGCAGCCAAGATGCCAGTCCCCACAATGAGCAGTTCTTC
TRBV20-1,NA,TRBJ2-1,TRBD2,CSAIETSGRANNEQFF,TGCAGTGCTATTGAAACTAGCGGGAGGGCCAACAATGAGCAGTTCTTC
TRBV30,NA,TRBJ1-4,NA,CAWSLSPLRGHNEKLFF,TGTGCCTGGAGCCTTTCACCCCTCAGGGGCCACAATGAAAAACTGTTTTTT
TRBV5-1,NA,TRBJ1-6,NA,CASSLGVDSPLHF,TGCGCCAGCAGCTTGGGAGTTGATTCACCCCTCCACTTT
TRBV28,few,TRBJ1-5,NA,CASSDDKQPQHF,TGTGCCAGCAGCGATGACAAACAGCCCCAGCATTTT
TRBV18,NA,TRBJ1-4,NA,CASSLKEAIYEKLFF,TGTGCCAGCTCCCTAAAGGAGGCCATTTATGAAAAACTGTTTTTT
TRBV21-1,NA,TRBJ1-3,NA,CASSKMETGLGANTIYF,TGTGCCAGCAGCAAAATGGAGACAGGGCTCGGGGCCAACACCATATATTTT
TRBV6-6,NA,TRBJ2-7,TRBD1,CASKPTGTGEHYEQYF,TGTGCCAGCAAACCAACCGGGACAGGGGAACACTACGAGCAGTACTTC
TRBV5-4,NA,TRBJ1-4,TRBD1,CASSSQGRTEKLFF,TGTGCCAGCAGCTCACAGGGGAGGACTGAAAAACTGTTTTTT
TRBV11-3,NA,TRBJ2-3,NA,CASSPEGGNTDTQYF,TGTGCCAGCAGCCCGGAGGGAGGTAACACAGATACGCAGTATTTT
TRBV6-1,NA,TRBJ1-2,NA,CASSEALAGSGYTF,TGTGCCAGCAGTGAAGCGCTCGCGGGAAGTGGCTACACCTTC
TRBV5-1,NA,TRBJ2-1,TRBD2,CASSLRSPQRDLYNEQFF,TGCGCCAGCAGCTTGAGGTCCCCCCAGCGGGATCTTTACAATGAGCAGTTCTTC